This TCR beta chain was profiled in a study of PD-1 blockade in classical Hodgkin lymphoma. Each and every patient relapsed after autologous stem cell transplantation, and patients got differing brentuximab vedotin exposure. The ends were cut back, 0 bases at V and 0 bases at J, with 17 bases in the middle. The CDR3 runs 19 residues. Germline V gene data show CDR1 as LNHNV and CDR2 as YYDKDF (reference sequence). Repertoires were generated with immunoSEQ multiplex PCR, while TCRdb's copy carries only in-frame clones and drops some. The sample has fewer than 30,000 clones, approximately 82% seen once.

The chain links TRBV15 to TRBJ1-4; maybe TRBD1 (5 bases). The sample in question was peripheral blood mononuclear cells (PBMCs), obtained before the second cycle of nivolumab. The clonotype comes from a human donor with classical Hodgkin lymphoma. The CDR3 protein is CATSRERGFTGATNEKLFF. The CDR3, as DNA: TGTGCCACCAGCAGAGAGCGGGGGTTTACGGGTGCAACTAATGAAAAACTGTTTTTT.